One T cell receptor beta chain is described in this entry. This sample is part of a study of blood T cell repertoires in COVID-19. Study summary: Researchers got acute and convalescent COVID-19 samples from the United States, Italy and Spain.

Repertoires were generated with immunoSEQ multiplex PCR, while TCRdb's copy carries only in-frame clones and drops some. The sample records 300,000 or so clones, about 82% being singletons. The specimen sequenced was peripheral blood. This clonotype originated in a woman aged 45-65 years with acute or convalescent COVID-19.

CDR3 region: CASSQGLAGDTGELFF. DNA for the CDR3: TGTGCCAGCAGCCAAGGACTAGCGGGAGACACCGGGGAGCTGTTTTTT. The V gene is TRBV3-1 (or the pseudogene TRBV3-2), the J gene TRBJ2-2, with TRBD2 matching 12 bases. The CDR3 runs to 16 residues. Trimming took 1 base from V and 3 from J; bases not matched to a gene: 0. From germline, CDR1 is LGHDT and CDR2 YNNKEL (reference sequence).